A single sample is the source of the 18 T cell receptor beta chains below, sequenced in a study of early T cells in non-severe SARS-CoV-2 infection. MiXCR was run by TCRdb on the 5' RACE reads, yielding one entry per CDR3 protein. Among about 50,000 distinct CDR3 sequences listed, less than 7.5% were seen once. Here the sequenced sample was whole blood, taken at baseline. The source of these receptors is an adult who was a healthcare worker with PCR-confirmed SARS-CoV-2 infection or an uninfected control (not recorded which).

This clonotype is labeled as medium-sized (0.01 to 0.1%). The chain links TRBV18 to TRBJ2-2; 7 bases map to TRBD1. Germline-derived CDR1 and CDR2 are KGHSH and LQKENI. This CDR3 has 16 amino acids. V dropped 2 bases and J dropped 0; count of bases not matched to a gene: 3. The CDR3 region has the DNA TGTGCCAGCTCACCAGGACAGGAAGCGAACACCGGGGAGCTGTTTTTT. Its translation: CASSPGQEANTGELFF.

This sequence joins TRBV11-2 and TRBJ2-7; D is tentatively TRBD1 or TRBD2 (6 bases each). This CDR3 comprises 13 residues. Trimming removed 5 bases from V and 7 bases from J, with 15 bases in between. Germline values: CDR1 SGHAT, CDR2 FQNNGV. The CDR3 region has the DNA TGTGCCAGCAGCCGCTCCGGGGGCTGGGAGCAGTACTTC. Protein product: CASSRSGGWEQYF.

This clonotype was observed at least ten times. The rearrangement joins TRBV7-2 to TRBJ2-7; 7 bases are shared with TRBD2. With 3 bases clipped from V and 7 bases from J, the junction kept 6 bases outside the gene matches. This CDR3 has 13 residues. Germline CDR1 is SGHTA and CDR2 is FQGNSA. CDR3 amino acids: CASSFTSAGEQYF. In DNA, the CDR3 is TGTGCCAGCAGCTTTACTAGCGCTGGGGAGCAGTACTTC. The full variable domain, its missing parts supplied by reference TRBV7-2 and TRBJ2-7, is GAGVSQSPSNKVTEKGKDVELRCDPISGHTALYWYRQSLGQGLEFLIYFQGNSAPDKSGLPSDRFSAERTGGSVSTLTIQRTQQEDSAVYLCASSFTSAGEQYFGPGTRLTVT.

This clonotype was counted at least ten times. The CDR3 nucleotides are TGCAGTCCTGAGAGGGGACAGGGTGTGGGTTCACCCCTCCACTTT. It yields the protein CSPERGQGVGSPLHF. The genes are TRBV20-1 and TRBJ1-6; 9 nucleotides line up with TRBD1. Germline V lookup: CDR1 DFQATT, CDR2 SNEGSKA (reference sequence). The CDR3 extends over 15 amino acids. Unmatched junction bases numbered 14, after V lost 8 bases and J lost 9 bases.

The sample holds many counts of this clonotype. The V and J genes are TRBV7-3 and TRBJ1-1; D remains unclear. Between the trimmed V and J ends, which lost 5 bases and 0 bases, there was a span of 13 bases. Germline V lookup: CDR1 SGHTA, CDR2 FQGTGA. This CDR3 has 15 amino acids. CDR3 sequence (DNA): TGTGCCAGCAGCCCCATGGGCAGCTTGAACACTGAAGCTTTCTTT. Translated, it gives CASSPMGSLNTEAFF.

There are a few counts of this clonotype. This sequence joins TRBV15 and TRBJ2-3, with 13 bases fitting TRBD2. CDR1 and CDR2 (germline): LNHNV, YYDKDF (reference sequence). V lost 1 base and J lost 4; bases outside the gene matches: 5. The CDR3 length is 17 residues. The DNA for the CDR3 is TGTGCCACCAGCAGAGGGGGACTAGCGGGGATGGCAGATACGCAGTATTTT. The encoded protein is CATSRGGLAGMADTQYF.

In its sample, this clonotype was seen many times. J is TRBJ2-2 and V is TRBV5-4; TRBD2 aligns across 10 bases. The CDR3 length is 15 residues. Germline CDR1 and CDR2: SGHNT and YYREEE (reference sequence). The V and J ends lost 4 bases and 6 bases, in that order; junction bases with no gene match: 6. The CDR3 loop reads CASSPTGTSAGELFF. CDR3 bases: TGTGCCAGCAGCCCCACCGGGACTAGCGCCGGGGAGCTGTTTTTT.

The genes are TRBV7-6 and TRBJ1-1; TRBD1 matches at 7 bases. V shed 5 bases, J shed 3 bases, and the junction held 6 bases outside the gene matches. Germline CDR1 and CDR2: SGHVS and FNYEAQ. The CDR3 is 14 residues long. The CDR3 DNA reads as TGTGCCAGCAGCCGCAGGGGGTCGGACACTGAAGCTTTCTTT. It codes for CASSRRGSDTEAFF.

This clonotype was counted between two and nine times. The missing conserved phenylalanine or tryptophan at the end of this CDR3 makes a read error likely. The rearrangement joins TRBV28 to TRBJ2-3, with D maybe TRBD2 (7 bases). The CDR3 covers 14 residues. Germline-derived CDR1 and CDR2 are MDHEN and SYDVKM. Between the trimmed V and J ends, which lost 2 bases and 7 bases, there was a span of 13 bases. CDR3 nucleotide sequence: TGTGCCAGCAGTTTACCGGGGGGCATATATACGCAGTATTTG. This codes for CASSLPGGIYTQYL.

V gene TRBV11-2 combines with J gene TRBJ2-5; D is unclear. The CDR3 totals 13 residues. V dropped 3 bases and J dropped 9 bases, with 14 bases sitting between them. Germline V lookup: CDR1 SGHAT, CDR2 FQNNGV. CDR3 in amino acids: CASSFNSPDAQYF. DNA for the CDR3: TGTGCCAGCAGCTTTAACAGCCCCGATGCCCAGTACTTC.

This chain uses TRBV5-1 with TRBJ1-1; D is unresolved. In germline, CDR1 is SGHRS, CDR2 YFSETQ. CDR3 length equals 15 residues. V gave up 3 bases and J gave up 4 bases, with 16 bases separating them. The CDR3 is CASSSGWGEGTEAFF. The CDR3 DNA follows: TGCGCCAGCAGCTCGGGGTGGGGTGAGGGCACTGAAGCTTTCTTT.

There are many counts of this clonotype. The chain recombines TRBV7-3 with TRBJ2-2; 8 bases line up with TRBD1. Germline V gene sequence: CDR1 SGHTA, CDR2 FQGTGA. This CDR3 spans 13 amino acids. The junction had 4 bases not matched to a gene; V was cut back by 5 bases and J by 8 bases. CDR3 in amino acids: CASSVTGGGELFF. The CDR3 bases are TGTGCCAGCAGCGTTACAGGGGGAGGGGAGCTGTTTTTT.

At least ten counts were recorded for this clonotype. The chain joins TRBV7-6 to TRBJ2-5; 8 nucleotides agree with TRBD1. The CDR3 length is 12 residues. Trimming took 5 bases from V and 4 from J; bases not matched to a gene: 0. The germline V gene has CDR1 SGHVS and CDR2 FNYEAQ. The CDR3 nucleotides are TGTGCCAGCAGCGACAGGGGAGAGACCCAGTACTTC. Translating it yields CASSDRGETQYF.

In this sample, this clonotype turned up many times. The chain combines TRBV12-3 or TRBV12-4 with TRBJ1-2; possibly TRBD1 for D (5 bases). The CDR3 is made up of 16 amino acids. Deletions cut 1 base from V and 5 bases from J, with 17 bases between. CDR3 sequence: CASSLVGREYGYGYTF. The CDR3, as DNA: TGTGCCAGCAGTTTAGTCGGCAGGGAATATGGGTATGGCTACACCTTC.

This clonotype was counted a few times. The chain couples TRBV7-9 to TRBJ2-3; the D gene could be TRBD1 or TRBD2 (5 bases each). This CDR3 is 11 amino acids long. With 5 bases removed from V and 8 bases from J, the gap between germline ends came to 8 bases. In germline, CDR1 is SEHNR, CDR2 FQNEAQ (reference sequence). The CDR3 loop is CASSLGTTQYF. Written as DNA, the CDR3 is TGTGCCAGCAGCCTCGGGACTACGCAGTATTTT.

In this sample, this clonotype turned up once. Since a much larger clone is just one base distant, this may be a read error. This chain connects TRBV20-1 to TRBJ1-1; a possible D gene is TRBD1 (6 bases). Germline lookup yields CDR1 DFQATT and CDR2 SNEGSKA (reference sequence). CDR3 length: 12 residues. This CDR3 is CGAREGGAEAFF. The DNA of the CDR3 is TGCGGTGCTAGGGAAGGGGGAGCTGAAGCTTTCTTT.

The CDR3 DNA follows: TGCAGTGCTAGAGACCAGGGGGAAAGTTCACCCCTCCACTTT. Translating gives CSARDQGESSPLHF. The genes are TRBV20-1 and TRBJ1-6, with TRBD1 matching over 7 bases. This CDR3 spans 14 amino acids. The V gene's germline CDR1 is DFQATT and CDR2 SNEGSKA (reference sequence). V gave up 0 bases and J gave up 9 bases; unmatched junction bases: 5.

At least ten counts were recorded for this clonotype. The CDR3 coding sequence is TGCGCCAGCAGCCAAGATCGGGCAGGGTACAATCAGCCCCAGCATTTT. Translating gives CASSQDRAGYNQPQHF. The chain links TRBV4-3 to TRBJ1-5; D is perhaps TRBD1 (5 bases). The CDR3 extends over 16 amino acids. V gave up 0 bases and J gave up 3 bases, with 12 bases separating them. CDR1 is LGHNA and CDR2 is YSLEER in the germline V gene.